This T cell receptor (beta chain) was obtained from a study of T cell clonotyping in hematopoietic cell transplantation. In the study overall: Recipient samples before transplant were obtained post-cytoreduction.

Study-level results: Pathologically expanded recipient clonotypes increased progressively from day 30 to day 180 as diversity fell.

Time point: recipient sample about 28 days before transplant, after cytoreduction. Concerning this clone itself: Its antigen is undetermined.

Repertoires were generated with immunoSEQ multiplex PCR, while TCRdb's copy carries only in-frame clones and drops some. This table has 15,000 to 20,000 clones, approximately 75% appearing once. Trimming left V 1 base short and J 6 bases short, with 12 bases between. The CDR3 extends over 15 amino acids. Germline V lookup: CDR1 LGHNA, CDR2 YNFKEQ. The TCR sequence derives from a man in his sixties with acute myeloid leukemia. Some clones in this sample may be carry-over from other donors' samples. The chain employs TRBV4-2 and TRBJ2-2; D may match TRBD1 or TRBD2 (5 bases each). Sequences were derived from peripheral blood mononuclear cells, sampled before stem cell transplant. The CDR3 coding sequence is TGTGCCAGCAGCCAAGGAACGAGAGGGGCCGGGGAGCTGTTTTTT. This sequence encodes CASSQGTRGAGELFF.